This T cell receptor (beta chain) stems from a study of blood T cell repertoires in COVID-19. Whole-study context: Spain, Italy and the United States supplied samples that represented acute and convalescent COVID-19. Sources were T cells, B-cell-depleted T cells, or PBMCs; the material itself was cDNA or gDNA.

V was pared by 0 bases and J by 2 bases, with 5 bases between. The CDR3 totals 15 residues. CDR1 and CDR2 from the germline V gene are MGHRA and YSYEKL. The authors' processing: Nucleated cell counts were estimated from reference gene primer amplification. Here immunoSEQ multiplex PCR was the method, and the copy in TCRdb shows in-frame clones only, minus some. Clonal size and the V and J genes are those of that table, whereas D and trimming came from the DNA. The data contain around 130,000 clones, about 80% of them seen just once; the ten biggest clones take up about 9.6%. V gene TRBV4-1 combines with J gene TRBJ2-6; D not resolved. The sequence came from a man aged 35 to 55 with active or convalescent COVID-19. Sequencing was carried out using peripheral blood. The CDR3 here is CASSQDWPGANVLTF. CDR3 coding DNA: TGCGCCAGCAGCCAAGACTGGCCTGGGGCCAACGTCCTGACTTTC.